One and the same sample provided the 12 T cell receptor beta chains below, sequenced in a study of blood T cells in healthy people across ages. A J-beta primer mix and a sample-barcoded 5' primer were used in a second PCR of roughly 6 to 11 cycles. MiXCR was run by TCRdb on the 5' RACE reads, yielding one entry per CDR3 protein. The sample consists of under 1,000,000 distinct CDR3 sequences, around 45% of them appearing once. The sample comprised blood. The origin of the receptors is a man older than 75 in good health.

The chain employs TRBV12-3 or TRBV12-4 and TRBJ1-1; TRBD1 is a possible D gene (5 bases). The germline V and J ends were trimmed by 7 bases and 3 bases, with 15 bases remaining between them. This CDR3 spans 14 amino acids. This CDR3 is CASTRDGLDTEAFF. The CDR3 nucleotides are TGTGCCAGCACCCGGGACGGGCTTGACACTGAAGCTTTCTTT.

This chain links TRBV6-2 or TRBV6-3 with TRBJ2-3; D is tentatively TRBD1 or TRBD2 (5 bases each). In germline, CDR1 is MNHEY, CDR2 SVGEGT. V lost 6 bases and J 6 bases, leaving 13 bases between the germline ends. The CDR3 has 13 residues. DNA of the CDR3: TGTGCCAGCAGCTTACCGGGACCCGATACGCAGTATTTT. Translating it yields CASSLPGPDTQYF.

This clonotype was counted a few times. The V call is TRBV27, the J call TRBJ2-1, with 11 bases aligning to TRBD2. This CDR3 is built from 19 residues. After removal of 5 bases from V and 4 bases from J, the junction contained 16 bases not matched to a gene. Germline V CDR1 and CDR2: MNHEY, SMNVEV (reference sequence). In DNA form, the CDR3 reads TGTGCCAGCAGTCCGGGACTAGCGGTCTCACTTACTGAATACAATGAGCAGTTCTTC. Translation gives CASSPGLAVSLTEYNEQFF.

The genes are TRBV5-5 and TRBJ2-7; the match to TRBD2 covers 9 bases. The better agreement between TRBJ2-5 and the DNA end casts doubt on the J call. The CDR3 is made up of 18 amino acids. The germline V gene encodes CDR1 SGHKS and CDR2 YYEKEE (reference sequence). The CDR3 sequence is CASSLGLAGFTGGETQYF. The CDR3 coding sequence is TGTGCCAGCAGCTTAGGGCTAGCGGGGTTCACGGGAGGGGAGACCCAGTACTTC.

The CDR3 here is CASSYARLVIQYF. CDR3 in DNA: TGTGCCAGCAGTTACGCGAGACTAGTGATTCAGTACTTC. This rearrangement joins TRBV6-2 or TRBV6-3 to TRBJ2-7; D possibly corresponds to TRBD2 (6 bases). The length of the CDR3 is 13 residues. Per germline, CDR1 MNHEY and CDR2 SVGEGT. V shed 2 bases and J shed 10 bases, with 15 bases lying between them.

The sample holds a few counts of this clonotype. Being one base from a much bigger clone, this may be a read error. The CDR3 DNA reads as TGTGCCACCGGCAAAGTCGAGGGGCTCGAGCAGTACTTC. Protein product: CATGKVEGLEQYF. The chain employs TRBV15 and TRBJ2-7; either TRBD1 or TRBD2 may supply D (5 bases each). CDR3 length: 13 residues. The V end was cut by 8 bases, the J end by 6 bases, with 17 bases between. Germline V gene lookup returns CDR1 LNHNV and CDR2 YYDKDF (reference sequence). Supplemented by reference TRBV15 and TRBJ2-7, the full variable domain reads DAMVIQNPRYQVTQFGKPVTLSCSQTLNHNVMYWYQQKSSQAPKLLFHYYDKDFNNEADTPDNFQSRRPNTSFCFLDIRSPGLGDTAMYLCATGKVEGLEQYFGPGTRLTVT.

This clonotype has only one observation. The rearrangement links TRBV28 to TRBJ2-1; 7 bases fit TRBD1. The CDR3 has 14 residues. Trimming cost V 6 bases and J 3 bases; bases outside gene matches: 5. Germline V gene lookup returns CDR1 MDHEN and CDR2 SYDVKM. The CDR3 spells CASRWDSNYNEQFF. As DNA, the CDR3 is TGTGCCAGCAGATGGGACAGCAACTACAATGAGCAGTTCTTC.

This sequence joins TRBV5-1 and TRBJ2-7; either TRBD1 or TRBD2 may fit D (5 bases each). The germline gives CDR1 SGHRS, CDR2 YFSETQ. The V gene lost 7 bases and the J gene lost 1 base, with 15 bases spanning the gap. The CDR3 covers 14 residues. The CDR3 DNA sequence: TGCGCCAGCGGCTCAATGGGGGTTTCCTACGAGCAGTACTTC. Its protein product is CASGSMGVSYEQYF.

This clonotype was recorded only once. The CDR3 DNA sequence: TGTGCCAGCAGCCTAAGGGCCGCTAACACTGAAGCTTTCTTT. Its protein is CASSLRAANTEAFF. This chain joins TRBV11-2 and TRBJ1-1; D remains unclear. The CDR3 spans 14 residues. V lost 5 bases and J lost 2, with 12 bases in between. Germline CDR1 SGHAT, CDR2 FQNNGV.

This clonotype appeared a few times. The chain carries TRBV5-1 and TRBJ2-5; no firm D call. The ends were cut back, 5 bases at V and 4 bases at J, with 15 bases in the middle. The V gene's germline CDR1 is SGHRS and CDR2 YFSETQ. CDR3 length: 14 amino acids. CDR3: CASRVHSELETQYF. The CDR3 nucleotides are TGCGCCAGCAGGGTGCACAGTGAATTAGAGACCCAGTACTTC.

This chain joins TRBV4-3 and TRBJ1-4; D is unclear. Germline values: CDR1 LGHNA, CDR2 YSLEER. The CDR3 runs to 17 residues. The V and J ends lost 1 base and 8 bases respectively, with 20 bases between them. The CDR3 protein is CASSQASSWQVGEKLFF. The CDR3 nucleotides read TGCGCCAGCAGCCAAGCTAGTTCGTGGCAGGTGGGCGAAAAACTGTTTTTT.

This clonotype was recorded a few times. V usage is TRBV4-1 and J usage is TRBJ2-1; D gene uncertain. CDR1 and CDR2 from the germline V gene are MGHRA and YSYEKL. Between the trimmed V and J ends, which lost 2 bases and 7 bases, there was a span of 15 bases. The CDR3 is 15 amino acids. CDR3 in amino acids: CASSQLPVGLNEQFF. The CDR3 nucleotides are TGCGCCAGCAGCCAACTCCCAGTGGGCTTAAATGAGCAGTTCTTC.